This entry features one T cell receptor beta chain sequence. V dropped 3 bases and J dropped 3 bases, with 11 bases sitting between them. The CDR3 is 14 amino acids. Germline CDR1 and CDR2: SGDLS and YYNGEE. TCRdb recomputed calls from the RT-PCR reads with MiXCR, one row per CDR3 protein. Of approximately 720,000 distinct CDR3 sequences detected, 12% to 15% appear once; the ten largest clones hold 3.6%. The source of this sequence is a female donor in good health, serving as a healthy control. This chain joins TRBV9 and TRBJ2-3; TRBD1 might be the D (6 bases). The specimen sequenced was memory CD4+ T cells from blood. CDR3 DNA: TGTGCCAGCAGCGCTCGTAGGGGGACAGATACGCAGTATTTT. Protein product: CASSARRGTDTQYF.